This T cell receptor (beta chain) was observed in a study of cytomegalovirus exposure and HLA in healthy donors (dated by TCRdb to about 2017). About the full investigation: According to an earlier analysis of 587 of the donors, roughly 180 million T cells yielded 117 million unique TCR beta sequences and 276 Gb of sequence data. An early release that covered about 640 HLA-typed donors contained about 300 gigabases of sequencing data and 80 million or so unique TCR sequences. The genetic ancestry cluster associated with self-reported Caucasian donors included 81% of the 398 genotyped donors. The aim of the study was to test whether cataloging public T cell receptors could identify signatures of past pathogen exposure. The study profiled the T cell repertoires of around 700 subjects by immunosequencing and related them to cytomegalovirus serostatus. A separate validation cohort of approximately 120 different subjects was used in addition to the roughly 670-subject first cohort. To predict cytomegalovirus infection status, the study brought together high-throughput TCR immunosequencing, statistical association of individual TCRs with disease status, and machine learning. A later analysis re-examined previously published TCR beta repertoires from more than 550 donors and added high-resolution HLA genotyping to investigate patterns of TCR occurrence. Rather than using new phenotypic data, the later analysis identified candidate immune exposures from TCR beta sequences and from how often those sequences occurred across donors. An earlier analysis of several hundred of the donors used high-throughput TCR beta sequencing to judge whether each TCR beta V gene segment behaved as functional or pseudogenic. Donor age, sex, ethnicity and CMV serostatus were collected together with the repertoire data. In a later genetic analysis, genome-wide SNP genotypes for about 55% of the 666 donors were used, and that subset was treated as a discovery cohort. All discovery cohort repertoires had been generated on a single sequencing platform. HLA typing covered class I and class II loci at four-digit resolution. The number of typed donors differed by locus: about 620-630 for A, B, C, DRB1 and DQB1; about 520 for DQA1; fewer than 610 for DPA1; and approximately 450 for DPB1. Because of strong linkage in the cohort, five DR-DQ haplotypes were treated as single units for association and clustering. Among about 400 genotyped donors of the cohort, an average of roughly 230,000 unique TCR beta nucleotide sequences was sequenced per donor, of which approximately 18% were non-productive.

On this clone itself: What antigen it recognizes has not been identified. Per-nucleotide qualities are absent, and no much larger clonotype sits a single base away.

Library preparation employed the immunoSEQ multiplex PCR assay. For the multiplex PCR, a mixture combining 60 forward primers for TCR Vbeta segments and 13 reverse primers for TCR Jbeta segments was used. A multiplex PCR assay on genomic DNA amplified the CDR3 region of rearranged TCR beta genes. On the Illumina HiSeq System, the amplified TCR beta libraries were sequenced as 87-base-pair reads. Per the source publication's procedure: A later analysis counted about 76 million unique TCR beta chains across the 670 or so repertoires, and around 12 million of these chains were shared by at least two donors. Raw reads were error-corrected and collapsed into unique sequences by a nearest-neighbor algorithm in which closely related sequences were merged to remove PCR and sequencing errors. V, D and J gene segments were assigned by aligning CDR3 sequences to IMGT reference sequences. For a sequence to be retained, a match of at least six nucleotides to both a V gene segment and a J gene segment was required. Rearrangements were called productive when the CDR3 lacked stop codons and stayed in frame with V and J; all others were non-productive. Following IMGT convention, CDR3 was defined as the stretch from the second conserved V-encoded cysteine up to the conserved J-encoded phenylalanine. The earlier analysis of roughly 590 of the donors excluded any sequence lacking an unambiguous match to a single V gene segment. An earlier analysis of approximately 590 of the donors called V segments functional above 56.7% productive rearrangements and segregating when the between-donor standard deviation exceeded 5%. To diagnose cytomegalovirus status from the catalog of TCR beta chain sequences, a statistical classification framework was built. V and J gene assignment, in a later analysis, came from comparing TCR nucleotide sequences with IMGT/GENE-DB human TR gene sequences. In a later analysis, CDR3 sequences and most-parsimonious VDJ recombination scenarios were assigned using the TCRdist pipeline. In a later analysis, every TCR beta chain was defined by the combination of its CDR3 amino acid sequence and its V-gene family, and reads without a unique V-gene family were dropped. To address suspected cross-contamination and a sequencing artifact, a later analysis removed approximately 600 highly shared, low-generation-probability nucleotide sequences. In a later analysis, a clonal expansion index was calculated for each public chain from normalized within-repertoire ranks of inferred template counts. In a later analysis, generation probabilities were computed with a VDJ recombination model fitted to out-of-frame rearrangements, and the resulting probabilities were checked against IGoR. A later analysis scored TCR-TCR, TCR-HLA and TCR-CMV co-occurrence with hypergeometric tests, applying a repertoire-size bias correction to TCR pairs. False discovery rates were estimated in a later analysis by permuting HLA or CMV assignments 20 times. A later analysis grouped co-occurring TCRs with DBSCAN, adding TCRdist sequence similarity when clustering within HLA-allele-positive subsets. Co-occurrence clustering excluded repertoires with fewer than 30,000 or more than 120,000 public chains, plus five with anomalous nucleotide sharing. Here the immuneACCESS table is served through TCRdb, limited to in-frame sequences with V and J called. Missing clones are a known gap in these copies; in checked studies unresolved V genes cover under half, and the rest lacks a known reason. The V and J calls and clone size come from that table; D and trimming were worked out from the DNA. This sample gives some 150,000 clones in total; 55% to 80% of them show up just once. The top ten constitute 2% to 2.5% of the sample.

V is shortened by 0 bases, J by 2 bases, and the region joining them spans 7 bases. CDR1 is given as GTSNPN and CDR2 as SVGIG, both from the germline V gene (reference sequence). From cysteine to phenylalanine, the CDR3 is 13 amino acids long. The retained sequence is limited to the CDR3, 39 bases, with the frame set at the first base. The research as a whole found: Across donors, most TCR sequences were observed very rarely, whereas some public TCRs were present in many individuals. In this cohort, only TCR beta chains were sequenced, and detectable features were limited by the absence of alpha or paired-chain data. A later genetic analysis reported fewer N-insertions in productive TCRs among donors in an Asian-associated ancestry cluster than the roughly 700-donor mean. Immune exposure information for the cohort was limited to CMV serostatus. When HLA alleles, especially DR and DQ, strongly co-occurred, attributing TCR associations to individual alleles was difficult. In a later analysis, HLA-associated TCR beta chains showed more clonal expansion and lower generation probabilities than non-associated chains that were equally common. Presence/absence analyses assumed roughly uniform sequencing depth across donors, an assumption that may not hold. A cluster of highly shared sequence variants was judged likely to represent a technical artifact of the sequencing pipeline. It was suggested by the authors that the approach could potentially be generalized to other disease states and immunological phenotypes. In a later analysis, TCR association rates were found to vary across HLA loci, with the most associated TCRs seen for DRB1 alleles and the fewest for HLA-C alleles. Because counts were too low, about 15 rarely observed V segments, including chromosome 9 orphons, were left out of the earlier analysis of some 600 of the donors. Specific HLA alleles were associated with more than 15,000 TCR beta sequences at a false discovery rate of 0.05 in a later analysis. The classifier was reported to diagnose cytomegalovirus status with high specificity and sensitivity in both the original cohort and the validation cohort. V-gene and J-gene trimming of TCR beta chains was associated with a missense DCLRE1C variant in a later genetic analysis, and the association was replicated in an independent cohort. In vitro tests confirmed that a few of the cytomegalovirus-associated TCR beta chains recognize cytomegalovirus antigens. Because the 87-base-pair reads could not distinguish some IMGT-functional V segments, including TRBV6-2 and TRBV6-3, those segments were excluded. Broadly in line with IMGT annotations, most TCR beta V segments showed up in productive rearrangements about 90% or about 30% of the time in an earlier analysis of several hundred of the donors. A further reported finding was that TCR beta sequences accurately predicted the HLA-A and HLA-B alleles for most subjects in the first cohort. A later analysis found that most CMV-associated TCR beta chains appeared HLA-restricted, with HLA associations seemingly driven largely by CMV exposure. Several of the top co-occurrence clusters appeared to be linked to parvovirus B19, influenza, CMV and Epstein-Barr virus, according to a later analysis. Because HLA typing was missing for some donors at each locus, association tests included only the typed subset. Linkage disequilibrium might explain the correlated functional status among segregating V segments, but an unknown experimental factor could not be ruled out. The study listed 150 to 200 TCR beta chains as associated with cytomegalovirus.

The cohort consisted of 670 or so healthy bone marrow donors. All cohort members were sampled while nominally healthy, although unrecorded immune exposures were likely present. The donor tested CMV seronegative, placing the donor among the 300 to 450 seronegative members of the cohort. A peripheral blood sample was provided by each donor, and peripheral blood mononuclear cells were used for TCR beta sequencing. The Qiagen DNeasy Blood Extraction Kit was used to extract genomic DNA from the blood cell samples. The sequenced sample consisted of PBMCs. This TCR came from a woman aged 35 to 49 in good health and CMV-seronegative. Recombination joined TRBV30 with TRBJ1-2; the D gene is perhaps TRBD1, on 6 matching bases. The CDR3 region has the sequence CAWSVTGNYGYTF. The DNA is as follows: TGTGCCTGGAGTGTAACAGGGAACTATGGCTACACCTTC.